What follows are 30 T cell receptor beta chains derived from one specimen sequenced in a study of blood T cell repertoires in COVID-19. The assay was immunoSEQ multiplex PCR, and TCRdb's table has in-frame clones only and misses some. This sample has about 44,000 clones, with roughly 84% found just once. The specimen was peripheral blood. These receptors came from a woman in her 70s with acute or convalescent COVID-19.

The table lists this clone with a few counts. The gene calls are TRBV6-2 or TRBV6-3 and TRBJ1-3; 7 nucleotides line up with TRBD1. The CDR3 runs 17 residues. Germline V lookup: CDR1 MNHEY, CDR2 SVGEGT. Losses at the gene ends were 5 bases for V and 1 base for J; bases not matched to a gene: 11. The CDR3 is CASSPPTGRNSGNTIYF. The CDR3 DNA is TGTGCCAGCAGTCCGCCGACAGGGCGCAATTCTGGAAACACCATATATTTT.

The chain uses TRBV12-3 or TRBV12-4 and TRBJ1-2; no reliable D call. V gave up 2 bases and J gave up 7 bases, with 11 bases separating them. This CDR3 spans 13 amino acids. The CDR3 DNA sequence: TGTGCCAGCAGTTTACAAGTTTCAGTTGGCTACACCTTC. Translating it yields CASSLQVSVGYTF.

This chain connects TRBV19 to TRBJ1-6, with 10 bases fitting TRBD1. With 11 bases clipped from V and 9 bases from J, the junction kept 7 bases outside the gene matches. The CDR3 runs to 13 residues. Germline V gene data show CDR1 as LNHDA and CDR2 as SQIVND (reference sequence). CDR3 nucleotide sequence: TGTGCCGCCTCGACAGGGGGCTTTTCACCCCTCCACTTT. Its protein is CAASTGGFSPLHF.

The rearrangement links TRBV11-2 to TRBJ2-1; TRBD1 matches 9 bases. After removal of 0 bases from V and 1 base from J, the junction contained 10 bases not matched to a gene. Germline assignment: CDR1 SGHAT and CDR2 FQNNGV. The CDR3 extends over 19 amino acids. The CDR3 nucleotides are TGTGCCAGCAGCTTAGAAAGAAGGACAGGGGTCGGGTCCTACAATGAGCAGTTCTTC. It yields the protein CASSLERRTGVGSYNEQFF.

The gene calls are TRBV5-1 and TRBJ2-7; no clear D. From germline, CDR1 is SGHRS and CDR2 YFSETQ. The V end lost 0 bases, the J end lost 1 base, and 11 bases lay between the germline ends. The CDR3 spans 15 residues. The CDR3 nucleotides read TGCGCCAGCAGCTTGGACAGTATCTTATCCTACGAGCAGTACTTC. This encodes CASSLDSILSYEQYF.

The chain combines TRBV5-6 with TRBJ2-7, with TRBD1 matching over 8 bases. The length of the CDR3 is 15 residues. Germline CDR1 SGHDT, CDR2 YYEEEE. J lost 7 bases, V lost 4 bases, and 13 bases had no gene match. The CDR3 DNA sequence: TGTGCCAGCAGCCAAGACAGGGGCCTCCGTCGGGAGCAGTACTTC. Encoded protein: CASSQDRGLRREQYF. The full variable domain, its missing parts supplied by reference TRBV5-6 and TRBJ2-7, is DAGVTQSPTHLIKTRGQQVTLRCSPKSGHDTVSWYQQALGQGPQFIFQYYEEEERQRGNFPDRFSGHQFPNYSSELNVNALLLGDSALYLCASSQDRGLRREQYFGPGTRLTVT.

This clone was seen more than once but under ten times. The chain has TRBV5-1 and TRBJ2-2, with 11 positions matching TRBD2. This CDR3 has 16 residues. With V trimmed by 0 bases and J by 7 bases, 5 bases remained unmatched. Germline lookup yields CDR1 SGHRS and CDR2 YFSETQ. The CDR3 DNA reads TGCGCCAGCAGCTTGGCGACTAGCGGGATGGTCGGGGAGCTGTTTTTT. The encoded protein is CASSLATSGMVGELFF.

The gene calls are TRBV6-5 and TRBJ2-5; TRBD2 matches 7 bases. Germline V gene sequence: CDR1 MNHEY, CDR2 SVGAGI. The CDR3 has 14 residues. V lost 10 bases and J lost 4; bases outside the gene matches: 12. The DNA of the CDR3 is TGTGCCACCCAAGACGGCGGGAGAGGAGAGACCCAGTACTTC. It codes for CATQDGGRGETQYF.

This sequence joins TRBV6-5 and TRBJ2-3; possible D gene TRBD2, 6 bases. CDR3 length equals 15 residues. The germline V gene has CDR1 MNHEY and CDR2 SVGAGI. Deletions cut 2 bases from V and 1 base from J, with 10 bases between. The CDR3 reads CASSYGTSRTDTQYF. CDR3 sequence (DNA): TGTGCCAGCAGTTACGGGACTTCTCGCACAGATACGCAGTATTTT.

The rearrangement joins TRBV18 to TRBJ2-1; possibly TRBD2 for D (6 bases). This CDR3 spans 15 amino acids. The V gene lost 3 bases and the J gene lost 4 bases, with 13 bases spanning the gap. Germline V lookup: CDR1 KGHSH, CDR2 LQKENI. CDR3 DNA sequence: TGTGCCAGCTCACCGCCCTCTAGCGAGTACAATGAGCAGTTCTTC. Protein product: CASSPPSSEYNEQFF.

This chain connects TRBV5-1 to TRBJ2-1, with 12 bases that match TRBD1. Trimming took 1 base from V and 9 from J; bases not matched to a gene: 5. The CDR3 runs 15 residues. Germline V CDR1 and CDR2: SGHRS, YFSETQ. CDR3 sequence (DNA): TGCGCCAGCAGCTTGAGGGGACAGGGGGCTGGTGAGCAGTTCTTC. It yields the protein CASSLRGQGAGEQFF.

The chain employs TRBV7-6 and TRBJ2-7; D is perhaps TRBD2 (5 bases). Germline CDR1 reads SGHVS; CDR2 reads FNYEAQ. With 5 bases removed from V and 2 bases from J, the gap between germline ends came to 13 bases. CDR3 size: 14 residues. As DNA, the CDR3 is TGTGCCAGCAGCGTAGTAACGGGAACCTACGAGCAGTACTTC. It specifies CASSVVTGTYEQYF. Together with reference TRBV7-6 and TRBJ2-7, the CDR3 gives the full variable domain: GAGVSQSPRYKVTKRGQDVALRCDPISGHVSLYWYRQALGQGPEFLTYFNYEAQQDKSGLPNDRFSAERPEGSISTLTIQRTEQRDSAMYRCASSVVTGTYEQYFGPGTRLTVT.

CDR3: CASSSSRPSAGMGKTQYF. CDR3 sequence (DNA): TGTGCCAGCAGCTCCTCGCGTCCCTCAGCGGGAATGGGAAAGACCCAGTACTTC. This sequence joins TRBV13 and TRBJ2-5, with TRBD2 identical over 7 bases. Germline V gene lookup returns CDR1 PRHDT and CDR2 FYEKMQ (reference sequence). This CDR3 is 18 amino acids long. J was trimmed by 6 bases and V by 4 bases; bases with no gene match: 20. The full variable domain, rest sourced from reference TRBV13 and TRBJ2-5, is AAGVIQSPRHLIKEKRETATLKCYPIPRHDTVYWYQQGPGQDPQFLISFYEKMQSDKGSIPDRFSAQQFSDYHSELNMSSLELGDSALYFCASSSSRPSAGMGKTQYFGPGTRLLVL.

The chain links TRBV24-1 to TRBJ2-1, with 7 bases lining up with TRBD2. The V gene end was trimmed by 2 bases and the J gene end by 15 bases; junction bases not matched to a gene: 15. The CDR3 has 15 amino acids. The V gene's germline CDR1 is KGHDR and CDR2 SFDVKD. The DNA for the CDR3 is TGTGCCACCAGTGATTACGGGGGGACTATATTTAAGATGTTCTTC. This translates into CATSDYGGTIFKMFF.

DNA for the CDR3: TGTGCCAGCAGTTTAAGGGGGGGTGGGCAGACAGATACGCAGTATTTT. It translates to CASSLRGGGQTDTQYF. The chain has TRBV28 and TRBJ2-3, with D possibly TRBD2 on 7 matching bases. The germline V and J ends were trimmed by 2 bases and 3 bases, with 15 bases remaining between them. The CDR3 extends over 16 amino acids. In germline, CDR1 is MDHEN, CDR2 SYDVKM. Filled out from reference TRBV28 and TRBJ2-3, the complete variable domain reads DVKVTQSSRYLVKRTGEKVFLECVQDMDHENMFWYRQDPGLGLRLIYFSYDVKMKEKGDIPEGYSVSREKKERFSLILESASTNQTSMYLCASSLRGGGQTDTQYFGPGTRLTVL.

This clone has more than one count but fewer than ten. In DNA form, the CDR3 reads TGTGCCAGTAGCCGTAGCGGGACATACTACGAGCAGTACTTC. Translating it yields CASSRSGTYYEQYF. The V and J genes are TRBV19 and TRBJ2-7; 8 bases align to TRBD2. The CDR3 spans 14 residues. The J segment lost 3 bases and the V segment lost 6 bases, leaving 7 bases of the junction unmatched. CDR1 is LNHDA and CDR2 is SQIVND in the germline V gene (reference sequence).

V and J are TRBV7-2 and TRBJ1-3; 7 bases fit TRBD1. Losses at the gene ends were 2 bases for V and 2 bases for J; bases not matched to a gene: 12. Per germline, CDR1 SGHTA and CDR2 FQGNSA. The CDR3 runs 18 residues. The CDR3 loop is CASSLKRPQGIAGNTIYF. CDR3 sequence (DNA): TGTGCCAGCAGCTTAAAGAGGCCACAGGGGATAGCTGGAAACACCATATATTTT.

The rearrangement joins TRBV5-5 to TRBJ2-7; 10 bases fit TRBD2. V was clipped by 0 bases and J by 0 bases; unmatched bases: 0. CDR3 length: 15 residues. Germline loops: CDR1 SGHKS, CDR2 YYEKEE (reference sequence). The CDR3 protein is CASSLASGSSYEQYF. The CDR3 DNA is TGTGCCAGCAGCTTGGCTAGCGGGAGCTCCTACGAGCAGTACTTC.

In DNA form, the CDR3 reads TGTGCCAGCACCGCGGTGAGGGGGCTAGCCTACGAGCAGTACTTC. Encoded protein: CASTAVRGLAYEQYF. The V call is TRBV11-2, the J call TRBJ2-7; 7 bases align to TRBD1. The length of the CDR3 is 15 residues. Germline CDR1 SGHAT, CDR2 FQNNGV. Losses at the gene ends were 7 bases for V and 2 bases for J; bases not matched to a gene: 11. Complete variable domain (other parts from reference TRBV11-2 and TRBJ2-7): EAGVAQSPRYKIIEKRQSVAFWCNPISGHATLYWYQQILGQGPKLLIQFQNNGVVDDSQLPKDRFSAERLKGVDSTLKIQPAKLEDSAVYLCASTAVRGLAYEQYFGPGTRLTVT.

The rearrangement uses TRBV30 and TRBJ1-1; 8 bases fit TRBD1. CDR1 and CDR2 from the germline V gene are GTSNPN and SVGIG (reference sequence). The CDR3 spans 15 residues. V shed 8 bases and J 4 bases; nucleotides not matched to a gene: 15. The chain's CDR3 is CAVTGQGASGTEAFF. CDR3 coding DNA: TGTGCCGTAACGGGGCAGGGGGCTTCGGGCACTGAAGCTTTCTTT.

CDR3 region: CASSEGLAGALVAKNIQYF. The CDR3 region has the DNA TGTGCCAGCAGTGAAGGACTAGCGGGAGCCCTAGTAGCCAAAAACATTCAGTACTTC. V is TRBV28 and J is TRBJ2-4; TRBD2 matches at 13 bases. The germline gives CDR1 MDHEN, CDR2 SYDVKM. V was pared by 5 bases and J by 0 bases, with 10 bases of the junction left unmatched. The CDR3 is made up of 19 amino acids.

The chain couples TRBV24-1 to TRBJ1-1; no firm D call. The ends were cut back, 6 bases at V and 4 bases at J, with 5 bases in the middle. The CDR3 covers 11 residues. Germline lookup yields CDR1 KGHDR and CDR2 SFDVKD. The CDR3 coding sequence is TGTGCCACCAGTCGGGGCACTGAAGCTTTCTTT. Protein product: CATSRGTEAFF.

The chain recombines TRBV28 with TRBJ2-1, with D tentatively TRBD1 (5 bases). Germline V gene lookup returns CDR1 MDHEN and CDR2 SYDVKM. This CDR3 is 14 amino acids long. Trimming removed 3 bases from V and 7 bases from J, with 13 bases in between. The DNA for the CDR3 is TGTGCCAGCAGTTTCATGGGCGGACAAAATGAGCAGTTCTTC. Translation: CASSFMGGQNEQFF.

The rearrangement joins TRBV6-2 or TRBV6-3 to TRBJ2-2; D remains unclear. The CDR3 sequence is 15 residues long. Germline CDR1 and CDR2: MNHEY and SVGEGT. The germline V and J ends were trimmed by 5 bases and 7 bases, with 17 bases remaining between them. CDR3 sequence: CASSLFDSLRGELFF. Written as DNA, the CDR3 is TGTGCCAGCAGTCTCTTTGATAGCCTTCGCGGGGAGCTGTTTTTT.

The chain has TRBV27 and TRBJ1-5; perhaps TRBD1 as D (5 bases). Trimming stripped 3 bases from V and 2 bases from J, with 11 bases between. This CDR3 is built from 15 residues. Germline CDR1 and CDR2: MNHEY and SMNVEV (reference sequence). This CDR3 is CASSFQGMGNQPQHF. In DNA, the CDR3 is TGTGCCAGCAGTTTCCAGGGAATGGGCAATCAGCCCCAGCATTTT.

The V call is TRBV30, the J call TRBJ1-1; 7 bases match TRBD1. The germline CDR1 and CDR2 sequences are GTSNPN and SVGIG (reference sequence). V lost 2 bases to trimming and J lost 4 bases; unmatched junction nucleotides: 4. The CDR3 covers 13 residues. The CDR3 coding sequence is TGTGCCTGGAGTAGGGGGCAAGTCACTGAAGCTTTCTTT. Protein sequence: CAWSRGQVTEAFF.

The CDR3 nucleotides are TGTGCCAGCAGCTTCACTAGCGGGAGTCAGATTGGCTCGTTCTTC. As protein: CASSFTSGSQIGSFF. The V gene is TRBV5-5, the J gene TRBJ2-1; 11 positions match TRBD2. Germline assignment: CDR1 SGHKS and CDR2 YYEKEE (reference sequence). The trim removed 2 bases at V and 15 bases at J, leaving 13 bases unmatched. The CDR3 length is 15 residues.

The chain combines TRBV28 with TRBJ1-1, with D possibly matching TRBD1 (6 bases). Trimming removed 6 bases from V and 4 bases from J, with 15 bases in between. The CDR3 consists of 14 residues. CDR1 and CDR2 from the germline V gene are MDHEN and SYDVKM. The CDR3 sequence is CASRQGARGTEAFF. The CDR3 nucleotides read TGTGCCAGCAGACAGGGCGCGAGGGGCACTGAAGCTTTCTTT.

The chain employs TRBV24-1 and TRBJ2-1, with 10 positions matching TRBD2. The CDR3 consists of 13 residues. V lost 8 bases to trimming and J lost 9 bases; unmatched junction nucleotides: 6. Per germline, CDR1 KGHDR and CDR2 SFDVKD. The CDR3 here is CATKASGSPEQFF. The CDR3 DNA reads TGTGCCACCAAGGCTAGCGGGAGTCCTGAGCAGTTCTTC.

This chain links TRBV11-3 with TRBJ1-1, with D perhaps matching TRBD1 (6 bases). Germline V gene sequence: CDR1 SGHNT, CDR2 YENEEA. The CDR3 totals 13 residues. V lost 3 bases and J lost 3, with 8 bases in between. The CDR3, as DNA: TGTGCCAGCAGCTTTCGGACAGACACTGAAGCTTTCTTT. It yields the protein CASSFRTDTEAFF.